This T cell receptor (beta chain) was documented in a study of T cell responses to AZD1222 COVID-19 vaccine. This CDR3 has 16 residues. V was pared by 9 bases and J by 3 bases, with 14 bases of the junction left unmatched. CDR1 SGHAT and CDR2 FQNNGV come from the germline V gene. To note about this clone: No antigen is known for it.

Libraries were prepared by immunoSEQ multiplex PCR; TCRdb keeps only in-frame clonotypes and omits some of them. The table records around 120,000 clones, 92% of them present only once. Study-level results: After the peak T cell response, and only then, were repertoires sampled. The breadth and depth of Spike-specific TCRs increased once two AZD1222 doses had been given. Only 5 to 7 individuals given AZD1222 were seropositive at baseline.

The sample consisted of peripheral blood, taken 28 days after the second AZD1222 dose. This receptor was taken from an adult who received the AZD1222 COVID-19 vaccine. The chain has TRBV11-2 and TRBJ2-3; 8 bases line up with TRBD2. The CDR3 DNA is TGTGCCAGTCTCAGGCAAGCGGGAGTAGGTACAGATACGCAGTATTTT. This sequence encodes CASLRQAGVGTDTQYF. The whole variable domain, remainder taken from reference TRBV11-2 and TRBJ2-3, is EAGVAQSPRYKIIEKRQSVAFWCNPISGHATLYWYQQILGQGPKLLIQFQNNGVVDDSQLPKDRFSAERLKGVDSTLKIQPAKLEDSAVYLCASLRQAGVGTDTQYFGPGTRLTVL.